The rows below give T cell receptor beta chains drawn from one sample of a study of post-analysis software for immune sequencing data. TCRdb reprocessed the PCR reads with MiXCR, giving one entry per CDR3 protein. The data contain 150,000 to 200,000 distinct CDR3 sequences, about 32% of them singletons. Sequenced material: blood. These receptors all stem from a girl aged 10 to 17 with multiple sclerosis. CDR3s include the opening cysteine and the closing phenylalanine or tryptophan. D genes are given only for firm matches. Only part of the rows carry a size: once, few, many, or a class if the clone is expanded.

v_gene,abundance,j_gene,d_gene,CDR3nt,CDR3aa
TRBV5-1,few,TRBJ2-5,.,TGCGCCAGCAGCTTGGGACTGGTCCAAGAGACCCAGTACTTC,CASSLGLVQETQYF
TRBV9,many,TRBJ2-6,.,TGTGCCAGCAGCGTCGCTGGGGCCAACGTCCTGACTTTC,CASSVAGANVLTF
TRBV12-3/TRBV12-4,.,TRBJ1-1,.,TGTGCCAGCAGTTTAGCGTCAATTAGAGGTCTCAAAGGAGCTTTCTTT,CASSLASIRGLKGAFF
TRBV29-1,few,TRBJ1-1,.,TGCAGCGTTGAAGGGACAGCAAGGACTGAAGCTTTCTTT,CSVEGTARTEAFF
TRBV29-1,.,TRBJ2-5,.,TGCAGCGCCCCCTATGGAGGAGAGACCCAGTACTTC,CSAPYGGETQYF
TRBV6-2/TRBV6-3,few,TRBJ2-1,.,TGTGCCAGCAGCTCCGCGGCCTCCTACAATGAGCAGTTCTTC,CASSSAASYNEQFF
TRBV6-2/TRBV6-3,.,TRBJ2-7,.,TGTGCCAGCAGTGACAACGAGCAGTACTTC,CASSDNEQYF
TRBV20-1,few,TRBJ2-2,.,TGCAGTGCTCCATATGGGGGGGCAGGCACCGGGGAGCTGTTTTTT,CSAPYGGAGTGELFF
TRBV18,few,TRBJ2-1,TRBD2,TGTGCCAGCTCACCCAACGAAATAGCGGGAGGGGCTAACAATGAGCAGTTCTTC,CASSPNEIAGGANNEQFF
TRBV4-1,many,TRBJ1-1,.,TGCGCCAGCAGCCAAGATGTGGGGGCACTGAACACTGAAGCTTTCTTT,CASSQDVGALNTEAFF
TRBV12-3/TRBV12-4,few,TRBJ1-2,TRBD1,TGTGCCAGCAGGTCAGGGGGTAACTATGGCTACACCTTC,CASRSGGNYGYTF
TRBV15,many,TRBJ2-3,.,TGTGCCACCAGCTGGACGACTGCGGCTCGCACAGATACGCAGTATTTT,CATSWTTAARTDTQYF
TRBV28,.,TRBJ2-7,.,TGTGCCGACAGTCCCCTACGGGGTCGTGGAGAGCAGTACTTC,CADSPLRGRGEQYF
TRBV6-5,many,TRBJ2-5,TRBD2,TGTGCCAGCAGCTACCGACTAGCGCGTGCCCAAGAGACCCAGTACTTC,CASSYRLARAQETQYF
TRBV12-3/TRBV12-4,many,TRBJ1-2,.,TGTGCCAGCACGTGGACACCCGCTTACTATGGCTACACCTTC,CASTWTPAYYGYTF
TRBV7-8,once,TRBJ2-1,.,TGTGCCAGCAGCTTACGACTTTTTGAGCAGTTCTTC,CASSLRLFEQFF
TRBV12-3/TRBV12-4,many,TRBJ1-2,.,TGTGCCAGCAGTCCTCGACAGATCTCAAACTATGGCTACACCTTC,CASSPRQISNYGYTF
TRBV11-2,many,TRBJ2-7,.,TGTGCCAGCGGCCTATACGAGCAGTACTTC,CASGLYEQYF
TRBV12-3/TRBV12-4,many,TRBJ2-7,TRBD2,TGTGCCAGCAGCCTTAGACTAGCGGGCTCCTACGAGCAGTACTTC,CASSLRLAGSYEQYF
TRBV7-3,.,TRBJ2-1,TRBD1,TGTGCCAGCAGCTTCGGGACAGGGGCCGACAATGTGCAGTTCTTC,CASSFGTGADNVQFF
TRBV7-9,few,TRBJ2-7,.,TGTGCCTCCCCCGAAGAAGGCTCCGGCGTCGAGCAGTACTTC,CASPEEGSGVEQYF
TRBV27,.,TRBJ2-7,TRBD2,TGCGCCAGCAGTCTCGGGACTAACGCGTTCGATGAGCAGTACTTC,CASSLGTNAFDEQYF
TRBV12-3/TRBV12-4,.,TRBJ1-1,.,TGTGCCAGCAGTCCGCTGGACGGGAACACTGAAGCTTTCTTT,CASSPLDGNTEAFF
TRBV30,.,TRBJ2-7,TRBD1,TGTGCCTGGGATGGAGGACAGGGAGCCTACGAGCAGTACTTC,CAWDGGQGAYEQYF
TRBV6-6,.,TRBJ2-5,.,TGTGCCAGCAAGCGTTACGGGGAAGGGGAAGAGACCCAGTACTTC,CASKRYGEGEETQYF
TRBV5-1,many,TRBJ2-7,.,TGCGCCAGCAGCTTGGGCTCCAGGGCGTACGAGCAGTACTTC,CASSLGSRAYEQYF
TRBV6-5,few,TRBJ2-7,TRBD1,TGTGCCAGCAGTTACTCTTGGACAGGGGCCTACGAGCAGTACTTC,CASSYSWTGAYEQYF
TRBV3-1,.,TRBJ2-1,.,TGTGCCAGCAGCCAGACGAAAGGGGCGCAGTTCTTC,CASSQTKGAQFF
TRBV5-1,many,TRBJ1-1,TRBD1,TGCGCCAGCGGTCAGGGGGTGGCCACTGAAGCTTTCTTT,CASGQGVATEAFF
TRBV6-4,.,TRBJ2-5,.,TGTGCCAGCAGTGAGGCGGGTCCTACCTACGGGCAGTACTTC,CASSEAGPTYGQYF
TRBV7-9,few,TRBJ2-5,TRBD2,TGTGCCAGCAGCTTCCCTAGCGGGAGGGCCATGGAGACCCAGTACTTC,CASSFPSGRAMETQYF
TRBV5-1,few,TRBJ2-5,.,TGCGCCAGCAGCTTGGCGGCGACATTACAAGAGGCCCAGTACTTC,CASSLAATLQEAQYF
TRBV6-6,many,TRBJ2-7,TRBD1,TGTGCCAGCAGTCGGCCGGGACAGAGATTGTACGAGCAGTACTTC,CASSRPGQRLYEQYF
TRBV30,.,TRBJ2-1,TRBD1,TGTGCCTGCCGGCGGGACAGGGGGCCCAATGAGCAGTTCTTC,CACRRDRGPNEQFF
TRBV20-1,many,TRBJ1-4,TRBD1,TGCAGTGCTAGAGATCAGGGACAGGCGTTTGAAAAACTGTTTTTT,CSARDQGQAFEKLFF
TRBV14,.,TRBJ2-3,.,TGTGCCAGCAGCCAAGAACGAGCAACAGATACGCAGTATTTT,CASSQERATDTQYF
TRBV12-3/TRBV12-4,many,TRBJ2-4,.,TGTGCCAGCAGTTGGGTGTTAGCGGACATTCAGTACTTC,CASSWVLADIQYF
TRBV29-1,many,TRBJ1-2,TRBD1,TGCAGCGTCCCCAACTCCGGACAGGGCATTAACTATGGCTACACCTTC,CSVPNSGQGINYGYTF
TRBV28,.,TRBJ1-1,.,TGTGCCAGCAGCACAGCAAAAGAAGCTTTCTTT,CASSTAKEAFF
TRBV5-1,many,TRBJ2-1,.,TGCGCCAGCAGCCCTATCTCCTACAATGAGCAGTTCTTC,CASSPISYNEQFF
TRBV6-1,few,TRBJ1-6,TRBD1,TGTGCCAGCAGGAAGTCCGGGACAGAAGGTTCACCCCTCCACTTT,CASRKSGTEGSPLHF
TRBV20-1,many,TRBJ2-7,.,TGCAGTGCAGTACCCGACAAGTACGAGCAGTACTTC,CSAVPDKYEQYF
TRBV5-5,few,TRBJ2-5,.,TGTGCCAGCAGCTTGGCCGGTTCCGTTGAGACCCAGTACTTC,CASSLAGSVETQYF
TRBV6-5,many,TRBJ2-5,.,TGTGCCAGCGGGACCCCCCTGGAGCAGTACTTC,CASGTPLEQYF
TRBV20-1,.,TRBJ2-2,TRBD2,TGCAGTGCTAGAGGGGACGGGAGGACCGCCGGGGAGCTGTTTTTT,CSARGDGRTAGELFF
TRBV5-5,many,TRBJ1-1,.,TGTGCCAGTAGTCCCTTTCCGAACACTGAAGCTTTCTTT,CASSPFPNTEAFF
TRBV12-3/TRBV12-4,few,TRBJ2-7,.,TGTACCAGCAGTTTAGGGGGGTATGAGCAGTACTTC,CTSSLGGYEQYF
TRBV2,many,TRBJ2-6,TRBD2,TGTGCCAGCAGTCTGGCGGGAGTGGGTGGGGCCAACGTCCTGACTTTC,CASSLAGVGGANVLTF
TRBV7-8,few,TRBJ2-5,.,TGTGCCAGCAGCCCCAGGGGTAGGGGCCGCTTGTACCAAGAGACCCAGTACTTC,CASSPRGRGRLYQETQYF